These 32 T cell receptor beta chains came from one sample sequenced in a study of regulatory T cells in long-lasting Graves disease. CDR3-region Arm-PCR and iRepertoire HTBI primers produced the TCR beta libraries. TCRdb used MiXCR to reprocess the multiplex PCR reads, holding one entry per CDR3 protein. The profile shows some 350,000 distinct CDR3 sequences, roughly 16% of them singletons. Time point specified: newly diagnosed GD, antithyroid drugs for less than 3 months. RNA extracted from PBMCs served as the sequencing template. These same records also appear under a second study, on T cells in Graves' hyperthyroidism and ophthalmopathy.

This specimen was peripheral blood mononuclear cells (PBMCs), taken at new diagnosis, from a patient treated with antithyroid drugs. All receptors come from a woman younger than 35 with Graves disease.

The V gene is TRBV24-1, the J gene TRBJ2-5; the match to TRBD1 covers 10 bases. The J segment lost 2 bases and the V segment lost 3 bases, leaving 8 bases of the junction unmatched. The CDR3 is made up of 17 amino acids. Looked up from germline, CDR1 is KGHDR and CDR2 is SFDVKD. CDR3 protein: CATSDARDRGLQETQYF. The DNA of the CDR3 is TGTGCCACCAGTGATGCCCGGGACAGGGGACTACAAGAGACCCAGTACTTC.

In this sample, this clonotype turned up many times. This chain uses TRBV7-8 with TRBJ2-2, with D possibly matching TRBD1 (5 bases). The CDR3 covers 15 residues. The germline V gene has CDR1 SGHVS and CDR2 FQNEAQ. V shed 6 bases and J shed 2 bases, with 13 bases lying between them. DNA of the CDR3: TGTGCCAGCAGTTCTATACAGGTTAACACCGGGGAGCTGTTTTTT. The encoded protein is CASSSIQVNTGELFF.

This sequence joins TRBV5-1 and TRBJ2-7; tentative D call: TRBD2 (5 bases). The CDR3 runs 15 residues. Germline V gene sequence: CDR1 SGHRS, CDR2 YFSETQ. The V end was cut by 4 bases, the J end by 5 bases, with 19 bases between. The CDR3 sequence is CASSLKGALLHEQYF. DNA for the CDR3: TGCGCCAGCAGCCTTAAGGGAGCCCTTCTCCACGAGCAGTACTTC.

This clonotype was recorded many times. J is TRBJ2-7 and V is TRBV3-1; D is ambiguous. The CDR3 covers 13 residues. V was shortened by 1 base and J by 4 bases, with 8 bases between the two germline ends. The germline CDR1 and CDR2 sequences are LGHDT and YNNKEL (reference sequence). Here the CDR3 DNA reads TGTGCCAGCAGCCAAGCGGCAGCATACGAGCAGTACTTC. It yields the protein CASSQAAAYEQYF.

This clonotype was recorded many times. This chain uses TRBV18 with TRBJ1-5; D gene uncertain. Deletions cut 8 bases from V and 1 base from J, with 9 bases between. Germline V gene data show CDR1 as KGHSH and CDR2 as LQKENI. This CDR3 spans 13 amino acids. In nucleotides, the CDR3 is TGTGCCAGCAGTTTCAAGAGCAATCAGCCCCAGCATTTT. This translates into CASSFKSNQPQHF. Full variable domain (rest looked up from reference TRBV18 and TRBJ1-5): NAGVMQNPRHLVRRRGQEARLRCSPMKGHSHVYWYRQLPEEGLKFMVYLQKENIIDESGMPKERFSAEFPKEGPSILRIQQVVRGDSAAYFCASSFKSNQPQHFGDGTRLSIL.

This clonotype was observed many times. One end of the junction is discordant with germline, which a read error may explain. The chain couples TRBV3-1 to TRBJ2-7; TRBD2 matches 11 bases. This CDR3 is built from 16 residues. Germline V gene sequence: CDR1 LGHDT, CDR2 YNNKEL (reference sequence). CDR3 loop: CASSKEGIAGGRRQYF. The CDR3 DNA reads TGTGCCAGCAGCAAAGAAGGAATAGCGGGAGGGAGAAGGCAGTACTTC.

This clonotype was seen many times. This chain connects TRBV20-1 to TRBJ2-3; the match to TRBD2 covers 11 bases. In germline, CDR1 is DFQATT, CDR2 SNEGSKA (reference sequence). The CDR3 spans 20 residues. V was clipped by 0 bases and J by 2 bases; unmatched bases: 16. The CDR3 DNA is TGCAGTGCTAGAGACACCCAGCTAGCGGGAGGTTGGGGGTACACAGATACGCAGTATTTT. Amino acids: CSARDTQLAGGWGYTDTQYF.

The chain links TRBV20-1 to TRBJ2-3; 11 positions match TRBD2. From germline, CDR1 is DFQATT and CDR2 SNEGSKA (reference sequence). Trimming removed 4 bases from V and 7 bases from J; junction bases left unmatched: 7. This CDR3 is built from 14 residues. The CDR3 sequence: CSATPGTSGYTQYF. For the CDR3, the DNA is TGCAGTGCTACGCCCGGGACTAGCGGATATACGCAGTATTTT.

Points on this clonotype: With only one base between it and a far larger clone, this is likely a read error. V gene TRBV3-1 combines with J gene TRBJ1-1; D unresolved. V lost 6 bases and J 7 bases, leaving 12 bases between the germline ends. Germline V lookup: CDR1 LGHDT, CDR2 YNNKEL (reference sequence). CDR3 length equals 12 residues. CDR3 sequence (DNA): TGTGCCAGCAGTCGGGCTCCCCTTGAAGCTTTCTTT. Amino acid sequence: CASSRAPLEAFF.

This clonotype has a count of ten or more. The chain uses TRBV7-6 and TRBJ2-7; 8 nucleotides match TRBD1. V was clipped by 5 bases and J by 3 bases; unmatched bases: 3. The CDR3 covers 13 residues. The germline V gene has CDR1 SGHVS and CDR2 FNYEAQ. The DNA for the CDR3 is TGTGCCAGCAGCCCTACAGGGGGCTACGAGCAGTACTTC. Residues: CASSPTGGYEQYF.

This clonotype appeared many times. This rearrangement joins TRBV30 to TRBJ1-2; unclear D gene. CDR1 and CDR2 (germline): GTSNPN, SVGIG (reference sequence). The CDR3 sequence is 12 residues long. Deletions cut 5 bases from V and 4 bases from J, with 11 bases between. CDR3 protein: CAWGGGSYGYTF. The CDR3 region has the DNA TGTGCCTGGGGCGGCGGCAGCTATGGCTACACCTTC.

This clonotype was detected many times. As DNA, the CDR3 is TGTGCCAGCAGCCAAGGGGGGAGAGGGGCGGGAGAGACCCAGTACTTC. Its protein is CASSQGGRGAGETQYF. The chain joins TRBV3-1 to TRBJ2-5; D tentatively fits TRBD1 or TRBD2 (5 bases each). This CDR3 is built from 16 residues. Germline V gives CDR1 LGHDT, CDR2 YNNKEL (reference sequence). V was trimmed by 1 base and J by 4 bases, leaving 16 bases between them.

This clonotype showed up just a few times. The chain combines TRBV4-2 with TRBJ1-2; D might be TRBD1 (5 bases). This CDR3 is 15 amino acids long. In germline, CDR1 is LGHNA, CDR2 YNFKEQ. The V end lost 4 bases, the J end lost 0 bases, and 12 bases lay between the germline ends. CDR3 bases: TGTGCCAGCAGCCTCTCAGACAGACCTAACTATGGCTACACCTTC. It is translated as CASSLSDRPNYGYTF.

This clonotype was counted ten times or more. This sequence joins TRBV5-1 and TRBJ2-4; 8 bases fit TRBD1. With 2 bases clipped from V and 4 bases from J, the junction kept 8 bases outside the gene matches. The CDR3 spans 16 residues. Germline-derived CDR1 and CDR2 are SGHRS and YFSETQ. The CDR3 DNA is TGCGCCAGCAGCTTCCTTCAGGGGGCAACTAAAAACATTCAGTACTTC. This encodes CASSFLQGATKNIQYF.

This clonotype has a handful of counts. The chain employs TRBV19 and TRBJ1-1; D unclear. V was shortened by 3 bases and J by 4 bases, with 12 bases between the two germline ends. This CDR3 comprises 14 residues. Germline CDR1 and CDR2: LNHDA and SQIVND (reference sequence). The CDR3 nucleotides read TGTGCCAGTAGTATGGTGGTCGTGAGCACTGAAGCTTTCTTT. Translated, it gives CASSMVVVSTEAFF.

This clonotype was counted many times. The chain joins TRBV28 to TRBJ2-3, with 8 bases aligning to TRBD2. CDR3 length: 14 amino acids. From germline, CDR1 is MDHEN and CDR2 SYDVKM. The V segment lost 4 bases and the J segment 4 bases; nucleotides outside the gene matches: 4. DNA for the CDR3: TGTGCCAGCAGTTCCCGGACTAGCCCAGATACGCAGTATTTT. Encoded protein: CASSSRTSPDTQYF.

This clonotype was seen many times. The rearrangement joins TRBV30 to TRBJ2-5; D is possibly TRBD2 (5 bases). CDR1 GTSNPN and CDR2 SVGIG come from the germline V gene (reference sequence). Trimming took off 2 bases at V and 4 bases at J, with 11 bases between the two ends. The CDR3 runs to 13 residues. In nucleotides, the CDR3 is TGTGCCTGGAGTTGGAGGAGAGGAGAGACCCAGTACTTC. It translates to CAWSWRRGETQYF.

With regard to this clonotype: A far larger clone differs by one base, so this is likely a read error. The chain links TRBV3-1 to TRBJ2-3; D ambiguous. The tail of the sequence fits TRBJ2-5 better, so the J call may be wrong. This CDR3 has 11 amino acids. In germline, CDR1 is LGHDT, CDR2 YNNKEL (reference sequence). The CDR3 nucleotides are TGTGCCAGCGTGGTAGCTGAGGCCCAGTACTTC. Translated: CASVVAEAQYF.

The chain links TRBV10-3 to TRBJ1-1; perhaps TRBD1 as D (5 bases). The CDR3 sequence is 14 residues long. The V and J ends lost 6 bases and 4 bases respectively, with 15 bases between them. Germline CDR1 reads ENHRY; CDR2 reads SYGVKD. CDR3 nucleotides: TGTGCCATCAGCACTCCGGGACGAGGCACTGAAGCTTTCTTT. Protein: CAISTPGRGTEAFF.

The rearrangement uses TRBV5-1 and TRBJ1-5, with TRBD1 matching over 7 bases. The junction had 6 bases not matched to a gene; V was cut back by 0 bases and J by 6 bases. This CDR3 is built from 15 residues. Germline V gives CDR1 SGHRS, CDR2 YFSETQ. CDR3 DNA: TGCGCCAGCAGCTTGGGGGACAGTGGATTTCAGCCCCAGCATTTT. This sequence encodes CASSLGDSGFQPQHF.

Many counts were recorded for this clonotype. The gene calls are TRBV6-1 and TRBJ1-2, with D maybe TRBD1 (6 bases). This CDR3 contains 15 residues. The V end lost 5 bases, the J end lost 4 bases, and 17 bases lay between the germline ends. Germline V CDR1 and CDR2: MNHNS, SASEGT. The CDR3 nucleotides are TGTGCCAGCAGTACGGCCCGGGGAGGGGGCTATGGCTACACCTTC. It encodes CASSTARGGGYGYTF.

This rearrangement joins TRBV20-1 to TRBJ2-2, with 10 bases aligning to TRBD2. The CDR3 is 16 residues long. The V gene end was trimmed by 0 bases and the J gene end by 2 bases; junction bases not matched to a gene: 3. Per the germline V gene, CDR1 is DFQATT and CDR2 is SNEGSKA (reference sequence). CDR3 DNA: TGCAGTGCTAGAGATACTAGCGGGATTAACACCGGGGAGCTGTTTTTT. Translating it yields CSARDTSGINTGELFF.

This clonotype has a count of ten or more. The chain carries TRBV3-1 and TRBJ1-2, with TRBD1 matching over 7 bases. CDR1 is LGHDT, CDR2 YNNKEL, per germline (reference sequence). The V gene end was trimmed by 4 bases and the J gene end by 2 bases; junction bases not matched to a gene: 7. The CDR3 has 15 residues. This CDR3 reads CASSPAGQRNYGYTF. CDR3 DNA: TGTGCCAGCAGCCCAGCGGGACAGCGAAACTATGGCTACACCTTC.

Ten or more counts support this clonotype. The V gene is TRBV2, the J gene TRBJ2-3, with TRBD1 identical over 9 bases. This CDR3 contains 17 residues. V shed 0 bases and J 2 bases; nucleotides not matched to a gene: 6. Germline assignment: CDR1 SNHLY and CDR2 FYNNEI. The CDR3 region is CASSEALGQGLTDTQYF. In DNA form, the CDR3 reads TGTGCCAGCAGTGAAGCGCTGGGACAGGGTCTCACAGATACGCAGTATTTT.

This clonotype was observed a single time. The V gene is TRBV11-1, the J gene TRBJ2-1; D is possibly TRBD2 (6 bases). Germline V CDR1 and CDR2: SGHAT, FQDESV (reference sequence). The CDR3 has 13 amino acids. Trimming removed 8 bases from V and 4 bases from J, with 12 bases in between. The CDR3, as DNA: TGTGCCAGCGGGGGACTGACTTACAATGAGCAGTTCTTC. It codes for CASGGLTYNEQFF.

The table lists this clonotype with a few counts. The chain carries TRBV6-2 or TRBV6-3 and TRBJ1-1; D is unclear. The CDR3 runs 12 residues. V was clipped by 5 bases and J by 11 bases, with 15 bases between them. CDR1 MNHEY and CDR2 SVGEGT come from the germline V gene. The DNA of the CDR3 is TGTGCCAGCAGTGACGGGCCCCGAGCGGCTTTCTTT. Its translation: CASSDGPRAAFF.

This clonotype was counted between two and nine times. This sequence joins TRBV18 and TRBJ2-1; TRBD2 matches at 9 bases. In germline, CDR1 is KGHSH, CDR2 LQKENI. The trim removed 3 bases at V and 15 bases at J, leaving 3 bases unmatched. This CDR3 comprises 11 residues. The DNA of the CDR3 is TGTGCCAGCTCACCGGCTAGCGGGGCGTTCTTC. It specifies CASSPASGAFF.

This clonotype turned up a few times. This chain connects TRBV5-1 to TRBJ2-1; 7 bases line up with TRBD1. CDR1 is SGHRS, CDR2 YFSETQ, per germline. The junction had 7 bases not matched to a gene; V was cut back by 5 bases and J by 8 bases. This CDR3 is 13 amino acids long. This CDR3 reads CASSRQGRDEQFF. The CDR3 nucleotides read TGCGCCAGCAGTCGACAGGGTCGGGATGAGCAGTTCTTC.

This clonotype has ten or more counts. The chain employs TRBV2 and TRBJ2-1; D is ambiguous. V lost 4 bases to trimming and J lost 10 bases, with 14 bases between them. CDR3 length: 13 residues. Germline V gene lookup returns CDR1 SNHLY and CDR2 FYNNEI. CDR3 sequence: CASSVIITMEQFF. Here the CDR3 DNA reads TGTGCCAGCAGTGTTATAATAACAATGGAGCAGTTCTTC.

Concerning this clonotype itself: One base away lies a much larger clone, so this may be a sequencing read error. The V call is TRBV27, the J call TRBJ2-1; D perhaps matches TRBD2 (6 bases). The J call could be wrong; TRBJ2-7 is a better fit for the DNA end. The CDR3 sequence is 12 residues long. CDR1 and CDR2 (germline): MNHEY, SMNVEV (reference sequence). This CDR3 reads CASSPTRFEQYF. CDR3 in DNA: TGTGCCAGCAGTCCGACTAGATTTGAGCAGTACTTC.

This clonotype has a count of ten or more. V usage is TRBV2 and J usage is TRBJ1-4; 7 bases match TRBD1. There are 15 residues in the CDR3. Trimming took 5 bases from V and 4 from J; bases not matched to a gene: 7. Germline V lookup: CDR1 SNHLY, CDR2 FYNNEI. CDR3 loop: CASSPPDRFNEKLFF. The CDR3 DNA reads TGTGCCAGCAGTCCACCGGACAGGTTTAATGAAAAACTGTTTTTT. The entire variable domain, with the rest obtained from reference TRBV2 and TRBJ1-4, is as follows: EPEVTQTPSHQVTQMGQEVILRCVPISNHLYFYWYRQILGQKVEFLVSFYNNEISEKSEIFDDQFSVERPDGSNFTLKIRSTKLEDSAMYFCASSPPDRFNEKLFFGSGTQLSVL.

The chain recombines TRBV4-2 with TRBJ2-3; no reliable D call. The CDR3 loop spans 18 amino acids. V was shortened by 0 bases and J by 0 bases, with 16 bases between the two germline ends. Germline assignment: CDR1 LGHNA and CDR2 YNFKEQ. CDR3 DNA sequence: TGTGCCAGCAGCCAAGATACCGCCGGCTGGGGAAGCACAGATACGCAGTATTTT. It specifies CASSQDTAGWGSTDTQYF.